The 27 T cell receptor beta chains below come from one sample, sequenced in a study of cytotoxic CD8 clonotypes in ibrutinib-treated CLL. The repertoire was sequenced with immunoSEQ multiplex PCR; TCRdb's copy has only in-frame clones and lacks some. The top ten clones hold about 3.5% of a sample with approximately 130,000 clones, 84% of them seen once. Source: PBMCs, taken after 24 months of ibrutinib treatment. These receptors were taken from a human donor with chronic lymphocytic leukemia.

The genes are TRBV7-2 and TRBJ1-5; D may be TRBD1 (5 bases). CDR1 is SGHTA, CDR2 FQGNSA, per germline. V lost 1 base, J lost 9 bases, and 10 bases lay in between. The CDR3 totals 13 residues. The CDR3 sequence is CASSLDGGGPQHF. CDR3 nucleotides: TGTGCCAGCAGCTTAGATGGGGGTGGGCCCCAGCATTTT.

The rearrangement links TRBV7-2 to TRBJ2-3; the match to TRBD2 covers 7 bases. The V gene end was trimmed by 0 bases and the J gene end by 6 bases; junction bases not matched to a gene: 12. Germline V gene sequence: CDR1 SGHTA, CDR2 FQGNSA. CDR3 length: 17 amino acids. Here the CDR3 reads CASSLAPHRGGPDTQYF. Written as DNA, the CDR3 is TGTGCCAGCAGCTTAGCGCCGCATCGCGGGGGTCCGGATACGCAGTATTTT.

This clone appeared once. V gene TRBV4-3 combines with J gene TRBJ2-3; 11 positions match TRBD2. Per the germline V gene, CDR1 is LGHNA and CDR2 is YSLEER. Losses at the gene ends were 1 base for V and 3 bases for J; bases not matched to a gene: 9. The CDR3 contains 18 residues. For the CDR3, the DNA is TGCGCCAGCAGCCAAGGGGGCCTGACTAGCGGGGTTACAGATACGCAGTATTTT. The encoded protein is CASSQGGLTSGVTDTQYF.

J is TRBJ2-3 and V is TRBV30, with unresolved D. Germline V gene data show CDR1 as GTSNPN and CDR2 as SVGIG (reference sequence). Trimming left V 0 bases short and J 5 bases short, with 9 bases between. This CDR3 region has 13 residues. The CDR3 loop is CAWSVRARDTQYF. The CDR3 DNA is TGTGCCTGGAGTGTACGGGCGAGAGATACGCAGTATTTT.

In nucleotides, the CDR3 is TGCAGCGCCGGACGGGGGACAGGTACCTACGAGCAGTACTTC. Its translation: CSAGRGTGTYEQYF. J is TRBJ2-7 and V is TRBV29-1, with 8 bases fitting TRBD1. Germline assignment: CDR1 SQVTM and CDR2 ANQGSEA. After removal of 7 bases from V and 2 bases from J, the junction contained 10 bases not matched to a gene. The CDR3 totals 14 residues.

The V and J genes are TRBV30 and TRBJ2-5; unclear D gene. Germline V gene lookup returns CDR1 GTSNPN and CDR2 SVGIG (reference sequence). Trimming pared 0 bases from V and 5 bases from J, leaving 10 bases between. There are 13 residues in the CDR3. The CDR3 DNA reads as TGTGCCTGGAGTGTATTGAGTGGGGAGACCCAGTACTTC. Protein: CAWSVLSGETQYF. Complete variable domain (other parts from reference TRBV30 and TRBJ2-5): SQTIHQWPATLVQPVGSPLSLECTVEGTSNPNLYWYRQAAGRGLQLLFYSVGIGQISSEVPQNLSASRPQDRQFILSSKKLLLSDSGFYLCAWSVLSGETQYFGPGTRLLVL.

CDR3 sequence (DNA): TGTGCCAGCAGTTTCCGCCCGGGACAGGGCCATGGCTACACCTTC. Translating gives CASSFRPGQGHGYTF. V gene TRBV6-6 combines with J gene TRBJ1-2, with 9 bases fitting TRBD1. Looked up from germline, CDR1 is MNHNY and CDR2 is SVGAGI (reference sequence). CDR3 length equals 15 residues. J was trimmed by 6 bases and V by 4 bases; bases with no gene match: 9.

This chain joins TRBV7-9 and TRBJ1-6; no clear D gene. CDR3 size: 12 residues. The ends were cut back, 5 bases at V and 7 bases at J, with 6 bases in the middle. Germline CDR1 reads SEHNR; CDR2 reads FQNEAQ (reference sequence). In DNA form, the CDR3 reads TGTGCCAGCAGCCCTAACAATTCACCCCTCCACTTT. Translation: CASSPNNSPLHF. Variable domain in full (rest from reference TRBV7-9 and TRBJ1-6): DTGVSQNPRHKITKRGQNVTFRCDPISEHNRLYWYRQTLGQGPEFLTYFQNEAQLEKSRLLSDRFSAERPKGSFSTLEIQRTEQGDSAMYLCASSPNNSPLHFGNGTRLTVT.

This chain joins TRBV6-5 and TRBJ1-4; the D is unclear. CDR1 is MNHEY and CDR2 is SVGAGI in the germline V gene. The CDR3 is made up of 13 amino acids. V dropped 5 bases and J dropped 3 bases, with 7 bases sitting between them. The chain's CDR3 is CASSGSANEKLFF. The CDR3 DNA sequence: TGTGCCAGCAGTGGGTCAGCTAATGAAAAACTGTTTTTT.

This chain links TRBV6-6 with TRBJ2-7; D gene unclear. The V end lost 0 bases, the J end lost 3 bases, and 6 bases lay between the germline ends. The germline V gene has CDR1 MNHNY and CDR2 SVGAGI (reference sequence). This CDR3 region has 13 residues. Here the CDR3 reads CASSYSDLYEQYF. As DNA, the CDR3 is TGTGCCAGCAGTTACTCGGACCTCTACGAGCAGTACTTC.

The chain carries TRBV27 and TRBJ2-3; 10 nucleotides align to TRBD1. V shed 3 bases and J 5 bases; nucleotides not matched to a gene: 14. The CDR3 has 18 residues. Per the germline V gene, CDR1 is MNHEY and CDR2 is SMNVEV (reference sequence). The CDR3 loop is CASSFLPIRDRGEDTQYF. For the CDR3, the DNA is TGTGCCAGCAGTTTTTTACCGATCCGGGACAGGGGAGAAGATACGCAGTATTTT.

This chain joins TRBV6-1 and TRBJ1-2; D is undetermined. CDR3 length: 12 amino acids. Germline lookup yields CDR1 MNHNS and CDR2 SASEGT. V gave up 3 bases and J gave up 3 bases, with 5 bases separating them. CDR3 nucleotides: TGTGCCAGCAGTGAGGGCGACTATGGCTACACCTTC. Protein: CASSEGDYGYTF.

In the case of this clone: An end of the junction differs from the germline gene, which may be a read error. The chain carries TRBV28 and TRBJ1-2; TRBD1 agrees at 8 bases. The CDR3 has 14 residues. Germline CDR1 is MDHEN and CDR2 is SYDVKM. The CDR3 DNA sequence: TGTGTCAGCAGTTTAGTGGGACAGGACTATGGCTACACCTTC. Protein: CVSSLVGQDYGYTF.

The chain has TRBV28 and TRBJ1-2; D is ambiguous. This CDR3 has 14 residues. The V and J ends lost 6 bases and 6 bases respectively, with 17 bases between them. Looked up from germline, CDR1 is MDHEN and CDR2 is SYDVKM. CDR3 amino acids: CASRLTPGIDGYTF. DNA for the CDR3: TGTGCCAGCAGACTGACCCCGGGTATAGATGGCTACACCTTC.

V usage is TRBV5-4 and J usage is TRBJ2-5; a weak D match, TRBD2 (5 bases). V gave up 0 bases and J gave up 3 bases, with 9 bases separating them. Germline V gene sequence: CDR1 SGHNT, CDR2 YYREEE (reference sequence). CDR3 length: 14 amino acids. CDR3 nucleotides: TGTGCCAGCAGCTTGGCACAAGCGGAAGAGACCCAGTACTTC. Translating gives CASSLAQAEETQYF. Based on the CDR3 plus reference TRBV5-4 and TRBJ2-5, the full variable domain is ETGVTQSPTHLIKTRGQQVTLRCSSQSGHNTVSWYQQALGQGPQFIFQYYREEENGRGNFPPRFSGLQFPNYSSELNVNALELDDSALYLCASSLAQAEETQYFGPGTRLLVL.

The chain has TRBV6-7 and TRBJ2-7; 7 bases fit TRBD1. TRBV6-7 is marked as an open reading frame, function uncertain. V trimming: 4 bases; J trimming: 0 bases; junction bases outside the gene matches: 6. CDR3 length: 15 amino acids. CDR3 nucleotides: TGTGCCAGCAGTTCCGACAGGGCCATCTCCTACGAGCAGTACTTC. Protein product: CASSSDRAISYEQYF.

A single count supports this clone. This rearrangement joins TRBV9 to TRBJ1-2; 10 bases map to TRBD1. V shed 0 bases, J shed 6 bases, and the junction held 11 bases outside the gene matches. The length of the CDR3 is 17 residues. CDR1 is SGDLS and CDR2 is YYNGEE in the germline V gene. CDR3 in DNA: TGTGCCAGCAGCGTAGCGGGACAGGGGTTCTCTAAGGATGGCTACACCTTC. Its translation: CASSVAGQGFSKDGYTF. The full variable domain, rest sourced from reference TRBV9 and TRBJ1-2, is DSGVTQTPKHLITATGQRVTLRCSPRSGDLSVYWYQQSLDQGLQFLIQYYNGEERAKGNILERFSAQQFPDLHSELNLSSLELGDSALYFCASSVAGQGFSKDGYTFGSGTRLTVV.

This clone appeared a single time. V and J are TRBV1 and TRBJ2-7; TRBD2, the table's D call, lacks a check against the DNA. TRBV1 constitutes a pseudogene. CDR3 length: 16 amino acids. CDR3 sequence: CTSSQDLLKVYYEQYF. In DNA form, the CDR3 reads TGCACCAGCAGCCAAGATCTCCTAAAAGTATACTACGAGCAGTACTTC.

In DNA form, the CDR3 reads TGTGCCAGCAGCTTATTGGGTGGAAAATCAATGGCCTACGAGCAGTACTTC. Protein product: CASSLLGGKSMAYEQYF. The chain has TRBV7-6 and TRBJ2-7; D is unresolved. The CDR3 loop spans 17 amino acids. Looked up from germline, CDR1 is SGHVS and CDR2 is FNYEAQ. With 2 bases removed from V and 2 bases from J, the gap between germline ends came to 19 bases.

The genes are TRBV11-2 and TRBJ2-2; TRBD2 might be the D (6 bases). The CDR3 runs to 16 residues. Trimming removed 5 bases from V and 0 bases from J, with 13 bases in between. Germline CDR1 SGHAT, CDR2 FQNNGV. This CDR3 reads CASSHPSGANTGELFF. The CDR3 nucleotides are TGTGCCAGCAGCCACCCCTCGGGGGCGAACACCGGGGAGCTGTTTTTT.

The rearrangement joins TRBV4-3 to TRBJ1-2; D is uncertain. This CDR3 comprises 15 residues. V shed 0 bases and J shed 4 bases, with 12 bases lying between them. Germline-derived CDR1 and CDR2 are LGHNA and YSLEER. CDR3 DNA sequence: TGCGCCAGCAGCCAAGATATGGGCAGAACCTATGGCTACACCTTC. As protein: CASSQDMGRTYGYTF.

In this sample, this clone turned up once. V usage is TRBV6-1 and J usage is TRBJ2-1; 9 nucleotides agree with TRBD1. Germline V gives CDR1 MNHNS, CDR2 SASEGT. CDR3 size: 15 residues. V shed 6 bases, J shed 8 bases, and the junction held 11 bases outside the gene matches. The CDR3 is CASRGQGLVIDEQFF. CDR3 nucleotides: TGTGCCAGCAGAGGACAGGGGTTGGTTATCGATGAGCAGTTCTTC.

The chain couples TRBV25-1 to TRBJ1-2, with D tentatively TRBD1 (6 bases). V was trimmed by 3 bases and J by 4 bases, leaving 12 bases between them. Germline V CDR1 and CDR2: MGHDK, SYGVNS. This CDR3 is 14 amino acids long. CDR3 sequence (DNA): TGTGCCAGCAGTGAGACAGGTCGGGGCTATGGCTACACCTTC. Translating gives CASSETGRGYGYTF.

The V call is TRBV4-3, the J call TRBJ1-6, with D perhaps TRBD1 (5 bases). Trimming removed 0 bases from V and 7 bases from J, with 13 bases in between. This CDR3 has 16 amino acids. CDR1 is LGHNA, CDR2 YSLEER, per germline. Here the CDR3 DNA reads TGCGCCAGCAGCCAAGACCCGGGACCGGGGAATTCACCCCTCCACTTT. This translates into CASSQDPGPGNSPLHF.

This sequence joins TRBV9 and TRBJ2-7; D is uncertain. Per germline, CDR1 SGDLS and CDR2 YYNGEE. The CDR3 length is 14 residues. Trimming took off 0 bases at V and 1 base at J, with 8 bases between the two ends. The CDR3 loop is CASSVAGRSYEQYF. The CDR3, as DNA: TGTGCCAGCAGCGTAGCGGGCCGTTCCTACGAGCAGTACTTC. Using reference TRBV9 and TRBJ2-7 for the parts outside the CDR3, the full variable domain is DSGVTQTPKHLITATGQRVTLRCSPRSGDLSVYWYQQSLDQGLQFLIQYYNGEERAKGNILERFSAQQFPDLHSELNLSSLELGDSALYFCASSVAGRSYEQYFGPGTRLTVT.

The DNA for the CDR3 is TGTGCCAGCAGCTTATCCCTCAATGAGCAGTTCTTC. Translation: CASSLSLNEQFF. V gene TRBV7-2 combines with J gene TRBJ2-1, with D unresolved. The V gene's germline CDR1 is SGHTA and CDR2 FQGNSA. Trimming left V 2 bases short and J 6 bases short, with 5 bases between. The CDR3 extends over 12 amino acids.

The rearrangement links TRBV6-1 to TRBJ2-7; a possible D gene is TRBD2 (6 bases). Trimming pared 5 bases from V and 0 bases from J, leaving 14 bases between. Germline CDR1 is MNHNS and CDR2 is SASEGT. The CDR3 contains 15 residues. CDR3 amino acids: CASSTRDGGSYEQYF. The CDR3 nucleotides are TGTGCCAGCAGTACCCGGGACGGGGGCTCCTACGAGCAGTACTTC.